This T cell receptor beta chain emerged from a study of brain metastases from non-small cell lung cancer. Method: immunoSEQ multiplex PCR; TCRdb's copy keeps in-frame clones and lacks some. This table holds some 4,500 clones, around 85% found once. This TCR derives from a donor at least 40 years old with non-small cell lung cancer. Sequences were obtained from primary lung tumor tissue.

The DNA for the CDR3 is TGTGCCAGCCCCGGGGCCTCCTCCTCTAACTATGGCTACACCTTC. Its translation is CASPGASSSNYGYTF. This chain connects TRBV6-4 to TRBJ1-2; tentative D call: TRBD1 (5 bases). Germline V gives CDR1 MRHNA, CDR2 SNTAGT. The CDR3 spans 15 residues. Trimming removed 8 bases at V and 0 bases at J, with 16 bases between.